The rows below give T cell receptor beta chains drawn from one sample of a study of response to subunit inactivated influenza vaccine. MiXCR, run by TCRdb on the RT-PCR reads, gives a single entry per CDR3 protein. The table shows roughly 160,000 distinct CDR3 sequences, with roughly 10% occurring only once. The sequenced sample was CD8+ T cells sorted from PBMCs, obtained roughly 24 months after vaccination. The receptors shown here come from a man between 50 and 75 years old who received an inactivated influenza vaccine. The CDR3 runs from the conserved cysteine through the conserved F or W. The D gene is left open where the match is weak. Clone size appears in some rows only: once, few, many, or a class for an expanded clone.

NA,NA,TRBJ1-6,TRBV25-1,TGTGCCAGCAGCAACAACCGGAACTATAATTCACCCCTCCACTTT,CASSNNRNYNSPLHF
few,NA,TRBJ2-4,TRBV4-2,TGTGCCAGCAGCCAAGTTCCAGGGTGGGCCAAAAACATTCAGTACTTC,CASSQVPGWAKNIQYF
NA,TRBD2,TRBJ2-1,TRBV7-2,TGTGCCAGCAGCCAGCGGGAGGCGAGGTACAATGAGCAGTTCTTC,CASSQREARYNEQFF
many,TRBD2,TRBJ2-5,TRBV4-3,TGCGCCAGCAGCCAAGAGAGGGAGATGGGACTAGTCGGGACCCAGTACTTC,CASSQEREMGLVGTQYF
few,NA,TRBJ2-7,TRBV5-6,TGTGCCAGCAGCTTGCTCTACCCTTCTGATTACGAGCAGTACTTC,CASSLLYPSDYEQYF
many,NA,TRBJ2-5,TRBV12-3/TRBV12-4,TGTGCCAGCAGTTCGACAGACCAAGAGACCCAGTACTTC,CASSSTDQETQYF
NA,TRBD2,TRBJ2-1,TRBV20-1,TGCAGTGCTAGGGGACCGGGCGCTAGCGGCCTCTACAATGAGCAGTTCTTC,CSARGPGASGLYNEQFF
few,TRBD1,TRBJ1-2,TRBV7-9,TGTGCCAGCAGCTTAGGGACAGGGCTGAGCTATGGCTACACCTTC,CASSLGTGLSYGYTF
few,NA,TRBJ2-1,TRBV5-4,TGTGCCAGCAGCTTGGCAATCCTGGGTGAGCAGTTCTTC,CASSLAILGEQFF
NA,TRBD1,TRBJ2-7,TRBV20-1,TGCAGTGCCTCTGGGACAGAGAGCTCCTACGAGCAGTACTTC,CSASGTESSYEQYF
NA,NA,TRBJ2-7,TRBV6-2/TRBV6-3,TGTGCCAGCAGTTACTTACAGCCCGAGCTCTACGAGCAGTACTTC,CASSYLQPELYEQYF
few,NA,TRBJ2-7,TRBV29-1,TGCAGCGTTGAAAGTTCGTGGGCAGACTCCTACGAGCAGTACTTC,CSVESSWADSYEQYF
NA,NA,TRBJ2-3,TRBV28,TGTGCCAGCAGTTCTACCCCCAGGGTTACAGATACGCAGTATTTT,CASSSTPRVTDTQYF
few,NA,TRBJ2-1,TRBV24-1,TGTGCCACCAGTGGTCAGGGACATGAGCAGTTCTTC,CATSGQGHEQFF
many,TRBD2,TRBJ2-1,TRBV11-2,TGTGCCAGCAGCTTAGTGTGGATGGGAGCGGGGGCCTACAATGAGCAGTTCTTC,CASSLVWMGAGAYNEQFF
few,NA,TRBJ2-3,TRBV6-2/TRBV6-3,TGTGCCAGCAGTTACATCCCTTTCACAGATACGCAGTATTTT,CASSYIPFTDTQYF
many,NA,TRBJ2-7,TRBV29-1,TGCAGCGTTGTGTCCGGACTGACCTACGAGCAGTACTTC,CSVVSGLTYEQYF
many,NA,TRBJ2-7,TRBV6-6,TGTGCCAGCAGTCCCAGGGGCTACGAGCAGTACTTC,CASSPRGYEQYF